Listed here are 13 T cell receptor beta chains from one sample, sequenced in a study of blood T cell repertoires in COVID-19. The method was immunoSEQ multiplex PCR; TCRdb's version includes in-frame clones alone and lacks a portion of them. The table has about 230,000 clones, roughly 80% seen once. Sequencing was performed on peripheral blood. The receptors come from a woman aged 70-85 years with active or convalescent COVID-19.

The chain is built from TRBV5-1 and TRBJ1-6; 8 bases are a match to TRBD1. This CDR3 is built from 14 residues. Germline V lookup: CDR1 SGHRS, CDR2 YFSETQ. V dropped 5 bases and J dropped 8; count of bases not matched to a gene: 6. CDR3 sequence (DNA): TGCGCCAGCAGGCCCGGGACAGGAGATTCACCCCTCCACTTT. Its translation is CASRPGTGDSPLHF.

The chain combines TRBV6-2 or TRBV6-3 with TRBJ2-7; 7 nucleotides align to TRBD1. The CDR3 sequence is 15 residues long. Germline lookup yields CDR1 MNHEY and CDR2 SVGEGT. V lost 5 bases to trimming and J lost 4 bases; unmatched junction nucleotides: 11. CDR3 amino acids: CASSLPPGQPYEQYF. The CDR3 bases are TGTGCCAGCAGTCTCCCCCCGGGACAGCCGTACGAGCAGTACTTC.

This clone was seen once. The CDR3 coding sequence is TGTGCCTGCGGGGGACGGACCGGACTAGTCTACGAGCAGTACTTC. Protein product: CACGGRTGLVYEQYF. J is TRBJ2-7 and V is TRBV30, with 7 bases lining up with TRBD2. V shed 6 bases and J 3 bases; nucleotides not matched to a gene: 14. The CDR3 is 15 residues long. Germline values: CDR1 GTSNPN, CDR2 SVGIG (reference sequence). The full variable domain, rest sourced from reference TRBV30 and TRBJ2-7, is SQTIHQWPATLVQPVGSPLSLECTVEGTSNPNLYWYRQAAGRGLQLLFYSVGIGQISSEVPQNLSASRPQDRQFILSSKKLLLSDSGFYLCACGGRTGLVYEQYFGPGTRLTVT.

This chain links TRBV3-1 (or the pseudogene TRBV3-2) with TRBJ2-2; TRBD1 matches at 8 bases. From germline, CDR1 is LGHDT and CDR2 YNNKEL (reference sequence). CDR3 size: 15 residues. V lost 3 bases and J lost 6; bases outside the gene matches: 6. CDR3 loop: CASSHWGQAAGELFF. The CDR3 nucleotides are TGTGCCAGCAGCCATTGGGGACAGGCGGCCGGGGAGCTGTTTTTT.

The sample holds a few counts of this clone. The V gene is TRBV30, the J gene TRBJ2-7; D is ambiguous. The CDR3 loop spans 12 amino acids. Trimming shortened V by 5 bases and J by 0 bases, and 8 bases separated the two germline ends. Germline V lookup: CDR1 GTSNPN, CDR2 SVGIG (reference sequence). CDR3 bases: TGTGCCTGGGCCCGCGGCTCCTACGAGCAGTACTTC. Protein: CAWARGSYEQYF.

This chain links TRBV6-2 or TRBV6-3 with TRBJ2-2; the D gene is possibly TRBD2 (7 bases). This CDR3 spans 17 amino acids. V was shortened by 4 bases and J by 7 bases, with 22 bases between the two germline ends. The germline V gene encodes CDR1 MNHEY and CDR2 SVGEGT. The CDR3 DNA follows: TGTGCCAGCAGTTTGGAGGGGGGGCTTAGCTATAACGGGGAGCTGTTTTTT. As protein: CASSLEGGLSYNGELFF.

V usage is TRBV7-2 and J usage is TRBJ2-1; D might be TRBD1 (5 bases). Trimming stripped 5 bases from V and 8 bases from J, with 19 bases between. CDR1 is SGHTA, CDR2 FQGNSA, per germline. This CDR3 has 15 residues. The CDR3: CASSPSRAQYHEQFF. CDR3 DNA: TGTGCCAGCAGCCCGAGCAGGGCGCAATATCATGAGCAGTTCTTC.

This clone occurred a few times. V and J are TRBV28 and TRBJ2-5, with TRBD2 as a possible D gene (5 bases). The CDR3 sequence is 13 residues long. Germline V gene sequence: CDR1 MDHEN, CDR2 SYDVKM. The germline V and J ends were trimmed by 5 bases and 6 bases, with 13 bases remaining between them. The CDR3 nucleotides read TGTGCCAGCAGTCCCACTAGTAGAAAGACCCAGTACTTC. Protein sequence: CASSPTSRKTQYF.

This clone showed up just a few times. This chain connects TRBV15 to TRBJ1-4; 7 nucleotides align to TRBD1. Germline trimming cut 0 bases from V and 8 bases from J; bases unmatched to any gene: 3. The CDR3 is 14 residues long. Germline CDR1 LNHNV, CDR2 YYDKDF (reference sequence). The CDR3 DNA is TGTGCCACCAGCAGAGACCGGGGACAGGAAAAACTGTTTTTT. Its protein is CATSRDRGQEKLFF.

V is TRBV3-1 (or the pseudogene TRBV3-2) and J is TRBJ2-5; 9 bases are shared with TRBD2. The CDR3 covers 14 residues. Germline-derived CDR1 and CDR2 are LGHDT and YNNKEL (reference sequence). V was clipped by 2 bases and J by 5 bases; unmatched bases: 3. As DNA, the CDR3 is TGTGCCAGCAGCCAAAGACTAGCGGATGAGACCCAGTACTTC. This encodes CASSQRLADETQYF.

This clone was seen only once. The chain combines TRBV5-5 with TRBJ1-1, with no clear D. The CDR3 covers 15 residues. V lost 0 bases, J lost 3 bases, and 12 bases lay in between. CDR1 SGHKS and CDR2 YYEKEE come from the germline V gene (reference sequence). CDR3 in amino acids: CASSLVGGWDTEAFF. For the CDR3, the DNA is TGTGCCAGCAGCTTGGTAGGAGGGTGGGACACTGAAGCTTTCTTT.

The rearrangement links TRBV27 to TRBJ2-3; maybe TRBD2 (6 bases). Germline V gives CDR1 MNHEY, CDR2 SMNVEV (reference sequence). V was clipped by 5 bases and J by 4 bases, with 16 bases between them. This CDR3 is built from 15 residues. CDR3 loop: CASSTPRRAADTQYF. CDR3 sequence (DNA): TGTGCCAGCAGTACCCCAAGGAGGGCGGCAGATACGCAGTATTTT.

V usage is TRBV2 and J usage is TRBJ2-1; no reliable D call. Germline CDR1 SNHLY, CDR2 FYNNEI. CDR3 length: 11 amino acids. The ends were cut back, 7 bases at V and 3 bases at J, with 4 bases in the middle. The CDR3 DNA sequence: TGTGCCAGCACCATCTACAATGAGCAGTTCTTC. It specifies CASTIYNEQFF. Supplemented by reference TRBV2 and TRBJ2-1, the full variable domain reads EPEVTQTPSHQVTQMGQEVILRCVPISNHLYFYWYRQILGQKVEFLVSFYNNEISEKSEIFDDQFSVERPDGSNFTLKIRSTKLEDSAMYFCASTIYNEQFFGPGTRLTVL.